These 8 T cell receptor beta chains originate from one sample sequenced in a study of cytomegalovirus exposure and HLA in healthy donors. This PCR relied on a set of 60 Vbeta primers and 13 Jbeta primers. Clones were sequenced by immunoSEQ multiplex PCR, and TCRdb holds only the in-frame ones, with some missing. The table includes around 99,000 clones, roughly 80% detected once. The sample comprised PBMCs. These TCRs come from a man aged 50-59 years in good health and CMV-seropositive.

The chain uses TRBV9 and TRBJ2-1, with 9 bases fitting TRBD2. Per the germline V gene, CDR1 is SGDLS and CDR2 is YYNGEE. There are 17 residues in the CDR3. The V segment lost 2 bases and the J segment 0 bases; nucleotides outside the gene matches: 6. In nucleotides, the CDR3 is TGTGCCAGCAGCGTTAGCGGGGGTGGGGGCTCCTACAATGAGCAGTTCTTC. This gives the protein CASSVSGGGGSYNEQFF.

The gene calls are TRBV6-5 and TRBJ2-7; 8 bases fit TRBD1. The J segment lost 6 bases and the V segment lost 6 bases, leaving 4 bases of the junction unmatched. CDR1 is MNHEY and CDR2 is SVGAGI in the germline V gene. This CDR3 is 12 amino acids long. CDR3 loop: CASSDRGGEQYF. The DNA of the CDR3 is TGTGCCAGCAGCGACAGGGGTGGCGAGCAGTACTTC.

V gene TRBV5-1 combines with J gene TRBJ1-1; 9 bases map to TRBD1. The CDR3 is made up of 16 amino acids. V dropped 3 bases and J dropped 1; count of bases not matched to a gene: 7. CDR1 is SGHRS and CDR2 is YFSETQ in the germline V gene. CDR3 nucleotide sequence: TGCGCCAGCAGCTCGGGACAGGGAAAGACGAACACTGAAGCTTTCTTT. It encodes CASSSGQGKTNTEAFF.

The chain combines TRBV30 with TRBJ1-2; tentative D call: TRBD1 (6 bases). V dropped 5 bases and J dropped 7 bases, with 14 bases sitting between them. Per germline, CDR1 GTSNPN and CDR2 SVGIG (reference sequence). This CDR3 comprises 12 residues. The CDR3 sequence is CAWRQVASGYTF. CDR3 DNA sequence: TGTGCCTGGCGACAGGTAGCTAGTGGCTACACCTTC.

CDR3 sequence: CASSDIPGNTIYF. The DNA of the CDR3 is TGTGCCAGCAGTGACATACCCGGAAACACCATATATTTT. The V gene is TRBV6-5, the J gene TRBJ1-3; D gene ambiguous. Trimming shortened V by 5 bases and J by 4 bases, and 9 bases separated the two germline ends. CDR1 and CDR2 (germline): MNHEY, SVGAGI. The length of the CDR3 is 13 residues.

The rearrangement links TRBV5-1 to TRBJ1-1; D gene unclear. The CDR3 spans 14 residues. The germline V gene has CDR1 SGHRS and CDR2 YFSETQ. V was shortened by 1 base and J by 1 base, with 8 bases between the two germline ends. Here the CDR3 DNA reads TGCGCCAGCAGCTTGAGTCTATGGAACACTGAAGCTTTCTTT. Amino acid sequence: CASSLSLWNTEAFF.

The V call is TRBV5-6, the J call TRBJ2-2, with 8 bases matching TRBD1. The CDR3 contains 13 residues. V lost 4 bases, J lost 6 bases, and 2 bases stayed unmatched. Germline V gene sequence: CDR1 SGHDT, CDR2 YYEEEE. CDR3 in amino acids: CASSMDRAGELFF. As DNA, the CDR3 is TGTGCCAGCAGCATGGACAGGGCCGGGGAGCTGTTTTTT. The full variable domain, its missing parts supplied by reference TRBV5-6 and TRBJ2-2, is DAGVTQSPTHLIKTRGQQVTLRCSPKSGHDTVSWYQQALGQGPQFIFQYYEEEERQRGNFPDRFSGHQFPNYSSELNVNALLLGDSALYLCASSMDRAGELFFGEGSRLTVL.

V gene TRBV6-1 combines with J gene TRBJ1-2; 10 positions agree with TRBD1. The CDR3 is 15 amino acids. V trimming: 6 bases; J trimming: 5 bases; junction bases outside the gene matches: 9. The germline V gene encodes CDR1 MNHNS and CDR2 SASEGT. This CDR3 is CASSSRDRGNYGYTF. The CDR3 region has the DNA TGTGCCAGCAGCTCCCGGGACAGGGGAAATTATGGCTACACCTTC.